These 15 T cell receptor beta chains originate from one sample sequenced in a study of long-term antiretroviral therapy in people with HIV. immunoSEQ v3.0 was run at survey level. TCRdb's copy holds only in-frame clones and misses some; the assay was immunoSEQ multiplex PCR. Found here are 20,000 to 25,000 clones, about 80% of them singletons; the top ten hold approximately 11%. Sample: unsorted PBMCs, taken 1.1 years before starting antiretroviral therapy. Source of these receptors: a woman between 35 and 50 years old with HIV.

The chain recombines TRBV5-6 with TRBJ2-7, with TRBD1 as a possible D gene (6 bases). The CDR3 loop spans 14 amino acids. CDR1 SGHDT and CDR2 YYEEEE come from the germline V gene. V gave up 3 bases and J gave up 6 bases, with 16 bases separating them. DNA for the CDR3: TGTGCCAGCAGCTGGGGGCAATATCGGGGCGAGCAGTACTTC. This sequence encodes CASSWGQYRGEQYF.

The chain combines TRBV7-2 with TRBJ1-6; 10 positions match TRBD1. This CDR3 comprises 15 residues. Germline V CDR1 and CDR2: SGHTA, FQGNSA. Germline trimming cut 2 bases from V and 6 bases from J; bases unmatched to any gene: 1. The CDR3 DNA is TGTGCCAGCAGCTTATGGGACAGGGGTAATTCACCCCTCCACTTT. Translated: CASSLWDRGNSPLHF.

As for this clone: At one end the junction does not follow the germline gene, possibly because of a read error. The J gene is TRBJ2-1, the V gene TRBV30; D is uncertain. There are 15 residues in the CDR3. The V gene's germline CDR1 is GTSNPN and CDR2 SVGIG (reference sequence). The CDR3 here is CAWSVAIASFNEQFF. The DNA of the CDR3 is TGTGCCTGGAGTGTAGCTATCGCCTCCTTCAATGAGCAGTTCTTC.

The chain combines TRBV18 with TRBJ2-5; D not certain. The germline CDR1 and CDR2 sequences are KGHSH and LQKENI. This CDR3 is 13 amino acids long. V was shortened by 3 bases and J by 2 bases, with 7 bases between the two germline ends. The CDR3, as DNA: TGTGCCAGCTCACCTGGACCTCAAGAGACCCAGTACTTC. It translates to CASSPGPQETQYF.

This clone appeared a single time. The J gene is TRBJ2-1, the V gene TRBV6-6, with 9 bases lining up with TRBD1. This CDR3 is built from 15 residues. Per germline, CDR1 MNHNY and CDR2 SVGAGI (reference sequence). V was pared by 5 bases and J by 0 bases, with 2 bases of the junction left unmatched. The CDR3 sequence: CASSTGQGSYNEQFF. CDR3 bases: TGTGCCAGCAGTACGGGACAGGGCTCCTACAATGAGCAGTTCTTC.

The chain recombines TRBV2 with TRBJ2-1; maybe TRBD2 (6 bases). The CDR3 runs 13 residues. Germline V gene sequence: CDR1 SNHLY, CDR2 FYNNEI. The ends were cut back, 6 bases at V and 8 bases at J, with 14 bases in the middle. CDR3 in DNA: TGTGCCAGCAGCTGGAGGGTGGGGGATGAGCAGTTCTTC. Protein: CASSWRVGDEQFF.

The V call is TRBV11-2, the J call TRBJ2-7, with TRBD2 identical over 8 bases. CDR1 is SGHAT and CDR2 is FQNNGV in the germline V gene. This CDR3 contains 14 residues. J was trimmed by 3 bases and V by 3 bases; bases with no gene match: 4. CDR3 bases: TGTGCCAGCAGCTTCGGGACTAGAGGCTACGAGCAGTACTTC. Protein sequence: CASSFGTRGYEQYF. The full variable domain, in which reference TRBV11-2 and TRBJ2-7 provide the parts outside the CDR3, is EAGVAQSPRYKIIEKRQSVAFWCNPISGHATLYWYQQILGQGPKLLIQFQNNGVVDDSQLPKDRFSAERLKGVDSTLKIQPAKLEDSAVYLCASSFGTRGYEQYFGPGTRLTVT.

This clone was seen more than once but under ten times. The chain links TRBV11-3 to TRBJ1-2; perhaps TRBD1 as D (5 bases). This CDR3 is 15 amino acids long. The ends were cut back, 0 bases at V and 6 bases at J, with 14 bases in the middle. From germline, CDR1 is SGHNT and CDR2 YENEEA. The CDR3 is CASSLEGSGFNGYTF. The CDR3 DNA follows: TGTGCCAGCAGCTTAGAAGGGTCAGGGTTCAATGGCTACACCTTC.

The chain couples TRBV2 to TRBJ2-1; possibly TRBD2 for D (6 bases). The CDR3 consists of 13 residues. Germline CDR1 reads SNHLY; CDR2 reads FYNNEI. V lost 10 bases to trimming and J lost 7 bases, with 17 bases between them. The CDR3 reads CANTGSGGNEQFF. In nucleotides, the CDR3 is TGTGCCAACACAGGAAGTGGGGGGAATGAGCAGTTCTTC.

This CDR3 reads CSVYGGNSGNTIYF. In DNA, the CDR3 is TGCAGCGTTTACGGGGGAAACTCTGGAAACACCATATATTTT. The chain recombines TRBV29-1 with TRBJ1-3; D is possibly TRBD1 (5 bases). Deletions cut 5 bases from V and 0 bases from J, with 11 bases between. This CDR3 spans 14 amino acids. Germline CDR1 SQVTM, CDR2 ANQGSEA.

The chain links TRBV28 to TRBJ1-5; no clear D. V gave up 0 bases and J gave up 7 bases, with 4 bases separating them. The germline CDR1 and CDR2 sequences are MDHEN and SYDVKM. The CDR3 runs 12 residues. CDR3 loop: CASSLWSQPQHF. In nucleotides, the CDR3 is TGTGCCAGCAGTTTATGGTCGCAGCCCCAGCATTTT.

V gene TRBV7-6 combines with J gene TRBJ2-1, with unresolved D. The CDR3 has 12 amino acids. Germline V gives CDR1 SGHVS, CDR2 FNYEAQ. V lost 5 bases and J lost 8, with 10 bases in between. The CDR3 DNA sequence: TGTGCCAGCAGCATACACGTCGATGAGCAGTTCTTC. The encoded protein is CASSIHVDEQFF.

The chain recombines TRBV10-3 with TRBJ1-2; unclear D gene. The CDR3 runs to 12 residues. Germline CDR1 reads ENHRY; CDR2 reads SYGVKD. Trimming cost V 3 bases and J 6 bases, with 8 bases left between them. The CDR3 sequence is CAISEVRDGYTF. CDR3 sequence (DNA): TGTGCCATCAGTGAAGTCCGGGATGGCTACACCTTC.

The chain's CDR3 is CSVGDRVSYEQYF. The CDR3 DNA sequence: TGCAGCGTTGGGGACAGGGTCTCCTACGAGCAGTACTTC. This chain links TRBV29-1 with TRBJ2-7; 9 bases agree with TRBD1. Germline V gives CDR1 SQVTM, CDR2 ANQGSEA. This CDR3 region has 13 residues. Trimming at V came to 4 bases and at J to 0 bases, leaving 1 base not matched to a gene.

The CDR3, as DNA: TGTGCCAGCAGCTCACTAGCGGGGGGTCCGAACACCGGGGAGCTGTTTTTT. Amino acid sequence: CASSSLAGGPNTGELFF. V gene TRBV5-4 combines with J gene TRBJ2-2; TRBD2 matches 12 bases. J was trimmed by 0 bases and V by 3 bases; bases with no gene match: 3. The germline V gene encodes CDR1 SGHNT and CDR2 YYREEE (reference sequence). The CDR3 length is 17 residues.